Sequencing of this T cell receptor beta chain was carried out in a study of blood T cell repertoires in COVID-19. Study overall: Donors in Cohort 3 who had recovered were those with two negative PCRs, healthcare professional clearance, or resolution of their symptoms.

The cohort comprised adults aged roughly 18 to 95 years residing in about two dozen US areas. This CDR3 is 13 amino acids long. Looked up from germline, CDR1 is SQVTM and CDR2 is ANQGSEA. Trimming at V came to 6 bases and at J to 3 bases, leaving 4 bases not matched to a gene. Sequenced by immunoSEQ multiplex PCR; TCRdb stores in-frame clones only, minus some. The sample yields about 400,000 clones, approximately 89% seen once. Sequencing input: PBMCs or T cells enriched from blood (not recorded which). The chain recombines TRBV29-1 with TRBJ2-7, with 11 bases matching TRBD2. This receptor was obtained from a middle-aged man in a cohort exposed to, infected with or recovered from COVID-19 (not recorded which). The CDR3 spells CSVRTSGYYEQYF. DNA of the CDR3: TGCAGCGTGAGGACTAGCGGGTACTACGAGCAGTACTTC.